This TCR beta chain came from a study of neoadjuvant anti-PD-1 for oral cavity cancer. V lost 5 bases to trimming and J lost 0 bases; unmatched junction nucleotides: 6. CDR3 size: 16 residues. Per germline, CDR1 SGHTA and CDR2 FQGNSA. Clones were read by immunoSEQ multiplex PCR, and TCRdb kept only the in-frame ones, dropping some. Of 30,000 or so clones listed, around four fifths were seen once; the top ten hold almost 3.5%. Noted time point: after neoadjuvant nivolumab, at surgical resection. Patients were newly diagnosed with stage II-IVA oral cavity squamous cell carcinoma without prior systemic or radiation treatment.

The chain carries TRBV7-2 and TRBJ2-2; 7 bases match TRBD1. This sample comprised PBMCs, obtained after nivolumab (anti-PD-1) treatment. This TCR derives from a person aged 40-85 years with oral cavity squamous cell carcinoma. DNA for the CDR3: TGTGCCAGCAGCCTAAGACAGGGCCCGAACACCGGGGAGCTGTTTTTT. Its protein product is CASSLRQGPNTGELFF.